These T cell receptor beta chains were read from a single sample in a study of cytomegalovirus exposure and HLA in healthy donors. Clones were read by immunoSEQ multiplex PCR, and TCRdb kept only the in-frame ones, dropping some. The table includes about 150,000 clones, 80% to 90% detected once. The sample was PBMCs. Receptors originate from a woman aged 18-35 years in good health and CMV-seronegative. CDR3s include the opening cysteine and the closing phenylalanine or tryptophan. A D gene is named only where the DNA matches it firmly. Size is omitted from some rows. Given values are once, few, many or a class for expanded clones.

>NA|NA|TRBV19|TRBJ1-6
TGTGCCAGTAGTCTCCTAATTAGGGAGGCTAATTCACCCCTCCACTTT
CASSLLIREANSPLHF
>once|TRBD1|TRBV27|TRBJ2-3
TGTGCCAGCAAAAAAAGGACAGGTATAGATACGCAGTATTTT
CASKKRTGIDTQYF
>NA|NA|TRBV5-1|TRBJ1-5
TGCGCCAGCAGCTTGGATTACCGGGGTACTAGCAATCAGCCCCAGCATTTT
CASSLDYRGTSNQPQHF
>few|NA|TRBV25-1|TRBJ1-1
TGTGCCAGCAAGAGGGGAGGGAAAGCTTTCTTT
CASKRGGKAFF
>NA|NA|TRBV7-8|TRBJ2-5
TGTGCCAGCAGCTTAGCATGGGGCTTGGTCCAAGAGACCCAGTACTTC
CASSLAWGLVQETQYF
>NA|TRBD2|TRBV29-1|TRBJ2-7
TGCAGCGCTGGGGGGGAAATAGCCCCCTACGAGCAGTACTTC
CSAGGEIAPYEQYF
>NA|TRBD1|TRBV18|TRBJ2-5
TGTGCCAGCTCACCACGGACAGGGGGGGAGACCCAGTACTTC
CASSPRTGGETQYF
>NA|NA|TRBV5-6|TRBJ2-6
TGTGCCAGCAGCTCGCCCCCCGGCTCTGGGGCCAACGTCCTGACTTTC
CASSSPPGSGANVLTF
>NA|NA|TRBV5-4|TRBJ2-1
TGTGCCAGCAGCGACGGAAGAGGCTACAATGAGCAGTTCTTC
CASSDGRGYNEQFF
>NA|TRBD1|TRBV2|TRBJ2-7
TGTGCCAGCAGGGGACAGACCTACGAGCAGTACTTC
CASRGQTYEQYF
>NA|TRBD1|TRBV6-6|TRBJ2-1
TGTGCCAGCAAGGGGACAGGGGGGTCCTACAATGAGCAGTTCTTC
CASKGTGGSYNEQFF
>NA|TRBD2|TRBV4-2|TRBJ2-5
TGTGCCAGCAGCCAAGGTAGAAGTAGCGGGAGAGAGACCCAGTACTTC
CASSQGRSSGRETQYF
>NA|NA|TRBV18|TRBJ2-7
TGTGCCAGCTCATCCACCTACGAGCAGTACTTC
CASSSTYEQYF
>NA|TRBD2|TRBV11-3|TRBJ2-3
TGTGCCAGCAGCTTAGGTACCCGACTAGCGGGGGGCCACACAGATACGCAGTATTTT
CASSLGTRLAGGHTDTQYF
>NA|TRBD2|TRBV4-3|TRBJ2-1
TGCGCCAGCAGCTCAGACGGGACTAGCACTTACAATGAGCAGTTCTTC
CASSSDGTSTYNEQFF
>NA|NA|TRBV28|TRBJ2-7
TGTGCCAGCAGTTTAAGGGGCAGGCGATATGTCGAGCAGTACTTC
CASSLRGRRYVEQYF
>NA|TRBD2|TRBV5-1|TRBJ2-3
TGCGCCAGCAGCCCGTCGTTAGCGGGAGGGCAAGATACGCAGTATTTT
CASSPSLAGGQDTQYF
>NA|NA|TRBV7-3|TRBJ2-1
TGTGCCAGCAGCCTAGCCCTTTACAATGAGCAGTTCTTC
CASSLALYNEQFF
>NA|NA|TRBV28|TRBJ1-2
TGTGCCAGCAGTCTAGGACAGACGATCTATGGCTACACCTTC
CASSLGQTIYGYTF
>NA|NA|TRBV2|TRBJ2-2
TGCGCCAGCAGGTCAGGGCCCGGGGAGCTGTTTTTT
CASRSGPGELFF
>NA|TRBD2|TRBV10-3|TRBJ2-7
TGTGCCATCAGTGAGGGACTAGCGGGCCTCTCCTACGAGCAGTACTTC
CAISEGLAGLSYEQYF
>NA|TRBD1|TRBV29-1|TRBJ2-5
TGCAGCGTTGAAGAAGGGGGCGCTTTTCAAGAGACCCAGTACTTC
CSVEEGGAFQETQYF
>NA|NA|TRBV7-9|TRBJ1-4
TGTGCCAGCAGCGGGGGGCGGGGGACAGAAAAACTGTTTTTT
CASSGGRGTEKLFF
>NA|TRBD1|TRBV7-9|TRBJ1-1
TGTGCCAGCAGCTTATTAGGACAGGGCGAGAACACTGAAGCTTTCTTT
CASSLLGQGENTEAFF
>NA|TRBD2|TRBV10-3|TRBJ2-1
TGTGCCATCAGTGAGACGGGACTAGCGGGTTACTCCTACAATGAGCAGTTCTTC
CAISETGLAGYSYNEQFF
>NA|TRBD1|TRBV5-5|TRBJ2-5
TGTGCCAGCAGCTTGGAGACAGGGTTAGAGACCCAGTACTTC
CASSLETGLETQYF
>NA|TRBD2|TRBV27|TRBJ2-7
TGTGCCAGCAGTTCTACTAGCGGGAGGTCCTACGAGCAGTACTTC
CASSSTSGRSYEQYF
>NA|NA|TRBV5-6|TRBJ2-5
TGTGCCAGCAGCTTGGGGGGCGCGGGGGCCGGTTTCGAGACCCAGTACTTC
CASSLGGAGAGFETQYF
>NA|NA|TRBV15|TRBJ2-1
TGTGCCACCAGCAGAGATTGGAGCAATGAGCAGTTCTTC
CATSRDWSNEQFF
>NA|TRBD2|TRBV5-1|TRBJ2-3
TGCGCCAGCAGCTTGGACGGGGGGTACACAGATACGCAGTATTTT
CASSLDGGYTDTQYF
>NA|TRBD1|TRBV7-9|TRBJ2-7
TGTGCCAGCAGCTTTCTCCCGACAGGGGATCCTTCGTACTACGAGCAGTACTTC
CASSFLPTGDPSYYEQYF
>NA|TRBD2|TRBV7-9|TRBJ2-3
TGTGCCAGCAGCAAGGGGGCGGGGGGGCCCTCAGTGCAGTATTTT
CASSKGAGGPSVQYF
>once|NA|TRBV18|TRBJ2-7
TGTGCCAGCTCGGAGGGAGGCCCCTACGAGCAGTACTTC
CASSEGGPYEQYF
>NA|TRBD1|TRBV30|TRBJ2-7
TGTGCCTGGAGCCCGGGACAGTACGAGCAGTACTTC
CAWSPGQYEQYF
>NA|NA|TRBV9|TRBJ1-2
TGTGCCAGCAGCGTAGGTCTCGAGGCGGGTGGCTACACCTTC
CASSVGLEAGGYTF
>NA|TRBD2|TRBV28|TRBJ2-7
TGTGCCAGCAGGCTCTCCGGGACTAGCGGGAGGTACGAGCAGTACTTC
CASRLSGTSGRYEQYF
>NA|NA|TRBV9|TRBJ2-3
TGTGCCAGCAGCGTAGATTCCCAGCGGCCCAGCACAGATACGCAGTATTTT
CASSVDSQRPSTDTQYF
>once|NA|TRBV7-8|TRBJ2-2
TGTGCCAGCAGCTTAGTCGGGGGCACCGGGGAGCTGTTTTTT
CASSLVGGTGELFF
>NA|TRBD1|TRBV28|TRBJ1-3
TGTGCCAGCAGGGGTCTCCCGGGACAGGGGGGAAACACCATATATTTT
CASRGLPGQGGNTIYF
>NA|TRBD1|TRBV19|TRBJ2-3
TGTGCCAGTAGTATAGATTGGACAGGGGGTGCAGATACGCAGTATTTT
CASSIDWTGGADTQYF
>NA|TRBD2|TRBV28|TRBJ2-1
TGTGCCAGCAGTTTGGGCTTTAGCGGGAAAAGGGGCAATGAGCAGTTCTTC
CASSLGFSGKRGNEQFF
>NA|NA|TRBV5-1|TRBJ2-3
TGCGCCAGCAGCTTGGTACGGGAACTGATAGATACGCAGTATTTT
CASSLVRELIDTQYF
>NA|NA|TRBV9|TRBJ2-3
TGTGCCAGCACCCTAGGTCGCCGCACAGATACGCAGTATTTT
CASTLGRRTDTQYF
>once|NA|TRBV7-2|TRBJ1-2
TGTGCCAGCAGCTTAGGGCAGGACTATGGCTACACCTTC
CASSLGQDYGYTF
>NA|NA|TRBV5-6|TRBJ2-7
TGTGCCAGCACCGGGGGCTACGAGCAGTACTTC
CASTGGYEQYF
>NA|TRBD2|TRBV6-1|TRBJ2-1
TGTGCCAGCAGCCTTAGCGGGAGGTCAGATGAGCAGTTCTTC
CASSLSGRSDEQFF
>NA|NA|TRBV28|TRBJ2-7
TGTGCCAGCACGATTGGGGGGGGCGCGAGGTGGAACGAGCAGTACTTC
CASTIGGGARWNEQYF
>once|NA|TRBV27|TRBJ2-2
TGTGCCAGCAGTTTAAAGGGGACCGGGGAGCTGTTTTTT
CASSLKGTGELFF
>NA|NA|TRBV11-3|TRBJ1-5
TGTGCCAGCAGCTTAGAGGAAGGGGATTTCGATCAGCCCCAGCATTTT
CASSLEEGDFDQPQHF
>NA|TRBD1|TRBV4-3|TRBJ1-2
TGCGCCAGCAGCCTCTCGCCCGGCCCGACAGGGGGGGAGGGCTACACCTTC
CASSLSPGPTGGEGYTF
>NA|NA|TRBV30|TRBJ2-7
TGTGCCTGGAGTAATAATAGCCCTGGCGAGCAGTACTTC
CAWSNNSPGEQYF
>NA|TRBD1|TRBV27|TRBJ1-5
TGTGCCAGCAGACCCGGGACAGATAGCAATCAGCCCCAGCATTTT
CASRPGTDSNQPQHF